This is a list of T cell receptor beta chains from one sample in a study of shared clonotypes between healthy human individuals. The table came from immunoSEQ multiplex PCR; TCRdb's copy has only in-frame clones and leaves some out. Among 150,000 to 200,000 clones listed, around 63% were seen once. The sample consisted of memory CD4+ T cells sorted from blood. The receptor set was obtained from a man in his thirties or forties in good health. Each CDR3 is given with its conserved first and last residue. A D gene is named only where the DNA matches it firmly. Size values are once, few and many counts, or a class for expanded clones, and some rows have none.

CDR3nt: TGTGCCAGCAGTTTTGAAGGACAGGGGAGAGGCGAGCAGTACTTC; CDR3aa: CASSFEGQGRGEQYF; d_gene: TRBD1; abundance: once; j_gene: TRBJ2-7; v_gene: TRBV27
CDR3nt: TGTGCCAGCAGCCAAGATCAAGGCTTCGGTGGCTACACCTTC; CDR3aa: CASSQDQGFGGYTF; d_gene: NA; abundance: NA; j_gene: TRBJ1-2; v_gene: TRBV14
CDR3nt: TGTGCCAGCAGCTCGGGACGGCAGAACACTGAAGCTTTCTTT; CDR3aa: CASSSGRQNTEAFF; d_gene: NA; abundance: NA; j_gene: TRBJ1-1; v_gene: TRBV5-6
CDR3nt: TGTGCCAGCACCCTACAGGGGGCCTACGAGCAGTACTTC; CDR3aa: CASTLQGAYEQYF; d_gene: TRBD1; abundance: NA; j_gene: TRBJ2-7; v_gene: TRBV28
CDR3nt: TGTGCCAGCAGCTTAGATTTATCAGCCCGTTCCTCCTACAATGAGCAGTTCTTC; CDR3aa: CASSLDLSARSSYNEQFF; d_gene: NA; abundance: NA; j_gene: TRBJ2-1; v_gene: TRBV11-2
CDR3nt: TGTGCCTGGAGTGGGGACCATTCCTACGAGCAGTACTTC; CDR3aa: CAWSGDHSYEQYF; d_gene: NA; abundance: few; j_gene: TRBJ2-7; v_gene: TRBV30
CDR3nt: TGTGCCAGTAGTCCGAGACTGAATATGAACACTGAAGCTTTCTTT; CDR3aa: CASSPRLNMNTEAFF; d_gene: NA; abundance: few; j_gene: TRBJ1-1; v_gene: TRBV19
CDR3nt: TGTGCCAGCAGTCCCCCCGCTGGGACTAGTCAAGAGACCCAGTACTTC; CDR3aa: CASSPPAGTSQETQYF; d_gene: TRBD2; abundance: once; j_gene: TRBJ2-5; v_gene: TRBV27
CDR3nt: TGTGCCAGCAGCTTTGGACAAACGCAGTTCTTC; CDR3aa: CASSFGQTQFF; d_gene: NA; abundance: NA; j_gene: TRBJ2-1; v_gene: TRBV11-2
CDR3nt: TGTGCCAGCAGTTGGACCCCCGCCACCGGGGAGCTGTTTTTT; CDR3aa: CASSWTPATGELFF; d_gene: NA; abundance: few; j_gene: TRBJ2-2; v_gene: TRBV2
CDR3nt: TGTGCCAGCAGCTCGGACGGTAACTCCCGGGAGCTGTTTTTT; CDR3aa: CASSSDGNSRELFF; d_gene: NA; abundance: many; j_gene: TRBJ2-2; v_gene: TRBV5-4
CDR3nt: TGTGCCAGCAGCTTGGTTTGGGCAGGGGGTGGCAATGAGCAGTTCTTC; CDR3aa: CASSLVWAGGGNEQFF; d_gene: TRBD1; abundance: NA; j_gene: TRBJ2-1; v_gene: TRBV5-8
CDR3nt: TGCGCCAGCAGCTTGGAAGGGGGAAGCACAGATACGCAGTATTTT; CDR3aa: CASSLEGGSTDTQYF; d_gene: NA; abundance: NA; j_gene: TRBJ2-3; v_gene: TRBV5-1
CDR3nt: TGTGCCTGGAGTGCTCGGGGGCGGGAGCAGTTCTTC; CDR3aa: CAWSARGREQFF; d_gene: NA; abundance: NA; j_gene: TRBJ2-1; v_gene: TRBV30
CDR3nt: TGCGCCAGCAGCTTGGGACGGGACGGAGGATCAGAGACCCAGTACTTC; CDR3aa: CASSLGRDGGSETQYF; d_gene: NA; abundance: NA; j_gene: TRBJ2-5; v_gene: TRBV5-1
CDR3nt: TGTGCCAGCAGCTCGGGACGGAGGAACTATGGCTACACCTTC; CDR3aa: CASSSGRRNYGYTF; d_gene: NA; abundance: few; j_gene: TRBJ1-2; v_gene: TRBV7-8
CDR3nt: TGTGCCAGCAGCTTATCGGCAACAGATACGCAGTATTTT; CDR3aa: CASSLSATDTQYF; d_gene: NA; abundance: NA; j_gene: TRBJ2-3; v_gene: TRBV7-8
CDR3nt: TGTGCCAGCAGCTTGGCGGACGGCCGGGGCTACACCTTC; CDR3aa: CASSLADGRGYTF; d_gene: NA; abundance: NA; j_gene: TRBJ1-2; v_gene: TRBV11-2
CDR3nt: TGCGCCAGCAAGGCGACAGGGTCATACGAGCAGTACTTC; CDR3aa: CASKATGSYEQYF; d_gene: TRBD1; abundance: NA; j_gene: TRBJ2-7; v_gene: TRBV10-2
CDR3nt: TGCGCCAGCAGCTTCGGAGGGTTGGGAAACAATGAGCAGTTCTTC; CDR3aa: CASSFGGLGNNEQFF; d_gene: NA; abundance: NA; j_gene: TRBJ2-1; v_gene: TRBV5-1
CDR3nt: TGTGCCAGCAGCTTGGCGGGACTAGCGGGATACAATGAGCAGTTCTTC; CDR3aa: CASSLAGLAGYNEQFF; d_gene: TRBD2; abundance: NA; j_gene: TRBJ2-1; v_gene: TRBV5-4
CDR3nt: TGTGCCAGCAGTTTACTGACTAGCGGGAGCTACGAGCAGTACTTC; CDR3aa: CASSLLTSGSYEQYF; d_gene: TRBD2; abundance: NA; j_gene: TRBJ2-7; v_gene: TRBV28
CDR3nt: TGTGCAGAAAACCGGGACAGGGGACATAGCGGGGAAGTCCACTCCTACAATGAGCAGTTCTTC; CDR3aa: CAENRDRGHSGEVHSYNEQFF; d_gene: TRBD1; abundance: many; j_gene: TRBJ2-1; v_gene: TRBV9
CDR3nt: TGTGCCTCGATGAGGAACAATGAGCAGTTCTTC; CDR3aa: CASMRNNEQFF; d_gene: NA; abundance: few; j_gene: TRBJ2-1; v_gene: TRBV30
CDR3nt: TGCGCCAGCAGCTTGGGGCAGGGCGAGACCCAGTACTTC; CDR3aa: CASSLGQGETQYF; d_gene: NA; abundance: NA; j_gene: TRBJ2-5; v_gene: TRBV5-1
CDR3nt: TGCGCCAGCAGCTTGGATTATAGCGGGGGGAGCTCCTACGAGCAGTACTTC; CDR3aa: CASSLDYSGGSSYEQYF; d_gene: TRBD2; abundance: NA; j_gene: TRBJ2-7; v_gene: TRBV5-1
CDR3nt: TGCGCCAGCAGCCGCGGACTAGCGGGAGACTGGAACGGGGAGCTGTTTTTT; CDR3aa: CASSRGLAGDWNGELFF; d_gene: TRBD2; abundance: NA; j_gene: TRBJ2-2; v_gene: TRBV5-1
CDR3nt: TGTGCCAGCTCACCAAATTTAGAGCAGCCCCAGCATTTT; CDR3aa: CASSPNLEQPQHF; d_gene: NA; abundance: few; j_gene: TRBJ1-5; v_gene: TRBV18
CDR3nt: TGTGCCAGCAGCGTAGATGGGGGACTAGAGTCTGAGCAGTTCTTC; CDR3aa: CASSVDGGLESEQFF; d_gene: TRBD2; abundance: many; j_gene: TRBJ2-1; v_gene: TRBV9
CDR3nt: TGTGCCAGCAGTGAAAGAAACAGGGGGGATGATGGCTACACCTTC; CDR3aa: CASSERNRGDDGYTF; d_gene: TRBD1; abundance: NA; j_gene: TRBJ1-2; v_gene: TRBV6-1
CDR3nt: TGCGCCAGCAGCTTGGCGAAGTTTACAGATACGCAGTATTTT; CDR3aa: CASSLAKFTDTQYF; d_gene: NA; abundance: NA; j_gene: TRBJ2-3; v_gene: TRBV5-1
CDR3nt: TGTGCCAGCAGTGAGGCAGGGGAACTCTATGGCTACACCTTC; CDR3aa: CASSEAGELYGYTF; d_gene: NA; abundance: NA; j_gene: TRBJ1-2; v_gene: TRBV25-1
CDR3nt: TGTGCTATTAGGAGGGATCCCTACGAGCAGTACTTC; CDR3aa: CAIRRDPYEQYF; d_gene: NA; abundance: NA; j_gene: TRBJ2-7; v_gene: TRBV6-1
CDR3nt: TGCGCCAGCAGCCCGGCGGCTTGGGGTCTTCAGTACTTC; CDR3aa: CASSPAAWGLQYF; d_gene: NA; abundance: NA; j_gene: TRBJ2-4; v_gene: TRBV5-1
CDR3nt: TGTGCCAGCAGGTCTCAGGGGGCTACTAATGAAAAACTGTTTTTT; CDR3aa: CASRSQGATNEKLFF; d_gene: TRBD1; abundance: few; j_gene: TRBJ1-4; v_gene: TRBV28
CDR3nt: TGTGCCAGCAGCTTAGAAGGGTCCTGGTACCGGCCGTTCTTT; CDR3aa: CASSLEGSWYRPFF; d_gene: NA; abundance: NA; j_gene: TRBJ1-1; v_gene: TRBV7-9
CDR3nt: TGTGCCAGCAGTCCACCCTTACAGGGGCTTGAAAAACTGTTTTTT; CDR3aa: CASSPPLQGLEKLFF; d_gene: TRBD1; abundance: NA; j_gene: TRBJ1-4; v_gene: TRBV28
CDR3nt: TGTGCCAGGGCGGACAGGCACGGCGAGCAGTACTTC; CDR3aa: CARADRHGEQYF; d_gene: TRBD1; abundance: NA; j_gene: TRBJ2-7; v_gene: TRBV2
CDR3nt: TGTGCCAGCAGCTCCAACTTCGGCGAGCAGTACTTC; CDR3aa: CASSSNFGEQYF; d_gene: NA; abundance: NA; j_gene: TRBJ2-7; v_gene: TRBV11-3
CDR3nt: TGTGCCAGCAGCTTCGCGCAGGGCTCCTACGAGCAGTACTTC; CDR3aa: CASSFAQGSYEQYF; d_gene: NA; abundance: NA; j_gene: TRBJ2-7; v_gene: TRBV7-2
CDR3nt: TGCGCCAGCAGCTTGGTAGTCTTGGGACTAGCGGGACTCAATGAGCAGTTCTTC; CDR3aa: CASSLVVLGLAGLNEQFF; d_gene: TRBD2; abundance: NA; j_gene: TRBJ2-1; v_gene: TRBV5-1
CDR3nt: TGTGCCAGCACCGAGGTCCCGGGGACCGGGGAGCTGTTTTTT; CDR3aa: CASTEVPGTGELFF; d_gene: NA; abundance: NA; j_gene: TRBJ2-2; v_gene: TRBV11-2
CDR3nt: TGTGCCTGGAGCTCCCTCTACGAGCAGTACTTC; CDR3aa: CAWSSLYEQYF; d_gene: NA; abundance: NA; j_gene: TRBJ2-7; v_gene: TRBV30
CDR3nt: TGCGCCAGCAGCTTGCAGCTTGGGACTGAAGCTTTCTTT; CDR3aa: CASSLQLGTEAFF; d_gene: NA; abundance: NA; j_gene: TRBJ1-1; v_gene: TRBV5-1
CDR3nt: TGCGCCAGCAGCTCCAGACAGGGGTGGGAGACCCAGTACTTC; CDR3aa: CASSSRQGWETQYF; d_gene: TRBD1; abundance: NA; j_gene: TRBJ2-5; v_gene: TRBV5-1
CDR3nt: TGTGCCAGCAGCATCCGGCCGGTGGACATTCAGTACTTC; CDR3aa: CASSIRPVDIQYF; d_gene: NA; abundance: once; j_gene: TRBJ2-4; v_gene: TRBV13
CDR3nt: TGTGCCAGCAGCCCCCGGGACAGGCTTCAAAACATTCAGTACTTC; CDR3aa: CASSPRDRLQNIQYF; d_gene: TRBD1; abundance: NA; j_gene: TRBJ2-4; v_gene: TRBV7-2
CDR3nt: TGCGCCAGCAGCCCCCCCGACGTGAACACTGAAGCTTTCTTT; CDR3aa: CASSPPDVNTEAFF; d_gene: NA; abundance: NA; j_gene: TRBJ1-1; v_gene: TRBV5-1
CDR3nt: TGTGCCAGCAGCTTGCGAGGGGGGACGAAGACCCAGTACTTC; CDR3aa: CASSLRGGTKTQYF; d_gene: NA; abundance: many; j_gene: TRBJ2-5; v_gene: TRBV7-2
CDR3nt: TGTGCCAGCCGCCGACTAGCGGGGTGGAACACCGGGGAGCTGTTTTTT; CDR3aa: CASRRLAGWNTGELFF; d_gene: TRBD2; abundance: NA; j_gene: TRBJ2-2; v_gene: TRBV27